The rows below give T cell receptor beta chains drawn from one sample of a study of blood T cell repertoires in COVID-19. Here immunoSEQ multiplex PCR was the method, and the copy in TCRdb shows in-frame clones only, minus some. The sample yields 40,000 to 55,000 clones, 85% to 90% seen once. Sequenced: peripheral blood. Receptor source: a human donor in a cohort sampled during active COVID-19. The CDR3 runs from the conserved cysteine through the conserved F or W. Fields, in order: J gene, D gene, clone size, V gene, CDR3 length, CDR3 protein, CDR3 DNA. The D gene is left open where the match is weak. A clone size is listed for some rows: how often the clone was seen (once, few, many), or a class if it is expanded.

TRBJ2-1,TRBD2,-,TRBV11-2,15,CASSLLGLAGGFQFF,TGTGCCAGCAGCCTGCTAGGACTAGCGGGGGGGTTTCAGTTCTTC
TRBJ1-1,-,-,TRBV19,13,CASSIGGDTEAFF,TGTGCCAGTAGTATAGGGGGAGACACTGAAGCTTTCTTT
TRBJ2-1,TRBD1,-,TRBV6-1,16,CASSGSTGAGYNEQFF,TGTGCCAGCAGTGGGTCGACAGGGGCTGGCTACAATGAGCAGTTCTTC
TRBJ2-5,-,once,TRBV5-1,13,CASTSGPQETQYF,TGCGCCAGCACTTCCGGTCCTCAAGAGACCCAGTACTTC
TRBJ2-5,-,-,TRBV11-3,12,CASSLPQETQYF,TGTGCCAGCAGCTTACCGCAAGAGACCCAGTACTTC
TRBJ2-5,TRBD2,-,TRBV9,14,CASSHFSGRETQYF,TGTGCCAGCAGCCACTTTAGCGGGAGAGAGACCCAGTACTTC
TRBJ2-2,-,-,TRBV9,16,CASSSYLGQNTGELFF,TGTGCCAGCAGCTCATACCTGGGACAGAACACCGGGGAGCTGTTTTTT
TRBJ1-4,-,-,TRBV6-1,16,CASSGPSGGSNEKLFF,TGTGCCAGCAGTGGGCCCTCGGGGGGATCTAATGAAAAACTGTTTTTT
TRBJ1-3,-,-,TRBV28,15,CASSPSDSLVNTIYF,TGTGCCAGCAGTCCTTCTGACAGCCTGGTGAACACCATATATTTT
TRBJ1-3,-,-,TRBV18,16,CASSPNQGSSGNTIYF,TGTGCCAGCTCACCAAATCAGGGAAGCTCTGGAAACACCATATATTTT
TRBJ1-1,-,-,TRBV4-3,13,CASSPHRDTEAFF,TGCGCCAGCAGCCCGCACAGGGACACTGAAGCTTTCTTT
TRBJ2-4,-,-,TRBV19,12,CASSGIGNIQYF,TGTGCCAGTAGTGGTATCGGGAACATTCAGTACTTC
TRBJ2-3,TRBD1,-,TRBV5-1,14,CASSQQGVADTQYF,TGCGCCAGCTCACAACAGGGGGTAGCAGATACGCAGTATTTT
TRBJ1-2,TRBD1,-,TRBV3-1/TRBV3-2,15,CASSDTGTGSYGYTF,TGTGCCAGCAGCGATACGGGGACAGGGAGCTATGGCTACACCTTC
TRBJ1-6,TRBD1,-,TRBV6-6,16,CASSSTQGALNSPLHF,TGTGCCAGCAGTTCCACACAGGGGGCGCTTAATTCACCCCTCCACTTT
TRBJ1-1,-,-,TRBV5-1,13,CASSTGGVTEAFF,TGCGCCAGCAGCACCGGAGGGGTCACTGAAGCTTTCTTT
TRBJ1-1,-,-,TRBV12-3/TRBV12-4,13,CASSSTGNTEAFF,TGTGCCAGCAGTTCCACAGGGAACACTGAAGCTTTCTTT
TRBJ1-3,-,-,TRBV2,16,CASREDGGETGNTIYF,TGTGCCAGCAGGGAAGACGGGGGAGAGACTGGAAACACCATATATTTT
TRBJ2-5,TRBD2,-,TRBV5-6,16,CASSRTSGGIGETQYF,TGTGCCAGCAGCCGGACTAGCGGGGGGATAGGGGAGACCCAGTACTTC
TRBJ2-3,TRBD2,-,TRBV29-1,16,CSVAGTSGGGPDTQYF,TGCAGCGTCGCAGGCACTAGCGGGGGGGGCCCAGATACGCAGTATTTT
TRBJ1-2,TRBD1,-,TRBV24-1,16,CATSESGTGNALGYTF,TGTGCCACCAGTGAAAGCGGGACAGGGAACGCCTTGGGCTACACCTTC
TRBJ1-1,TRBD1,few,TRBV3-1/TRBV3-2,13,CASSRTGGFEAFF,TGTGCCAGCAGCAGGACAGGGGGCTTTGAAGCTTTCTTT
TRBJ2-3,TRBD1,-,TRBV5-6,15,CASSPGQGASDTQYF,TGTGCCAGCAGCCCGGGACAGGGGGCGTCAGATACGCAGTATTTT
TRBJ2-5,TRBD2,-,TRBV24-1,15,CATSDPLAGVETQYF,TGTGCCACCAGTGACCCGTTAGCGGGAGTGGAGACCCAGTACTTC
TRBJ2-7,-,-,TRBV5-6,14,CASSLGGPPLEQYF,TGTGCCAGCAGCTTGGGGGGGCCACCTCTCGAGCAGTACTTC
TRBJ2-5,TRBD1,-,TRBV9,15,CASSTTGTAQETQYF,TGTGCCAGCAGCACTACCGGGACAGCTCAAGAGACCCAGTACTTC
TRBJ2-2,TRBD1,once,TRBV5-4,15,CASSWIGTGTGELFF,TGTGCCAGCAGCTGGATAGGGACAGGCACCGGGGAGCTGTTTTTT
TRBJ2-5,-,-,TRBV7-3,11,CASSQGETQYF,TGTGCCAGCAGCCAGGGCGAGACCCAGTACTTC
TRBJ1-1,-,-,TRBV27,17,CASSLSDWNQDNTEAFF,TGTGCCAGCAGTCTATCCGATTGGAACCAGGATAACACTGAAGCTTTCTTT
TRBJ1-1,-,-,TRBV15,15,CATSRGTGRGAEAFF,TGTGCCACCAGCAGAGGGACTGGCCGGGGGGCTGAAGCTTTCTTT
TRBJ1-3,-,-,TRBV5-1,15,CASSRGQSSGNTIYF,TGCGCCAGCAGCCGCGGACAGAGCTCTGGAAACACCATATATTTT
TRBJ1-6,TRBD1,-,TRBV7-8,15,CASSLVDREESPLHF,TGTGCCAGCAGCTTGGTGGACAGGGAGGAGTCACCCCTCCACTTT
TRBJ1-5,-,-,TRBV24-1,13,CATSGSGQQPQHF,TGTGCCACCAGTGGCAGCGGGCAGCAGCCCCAGCATTTT
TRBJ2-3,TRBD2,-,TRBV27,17,CASGHFGLAGHLDTQYF,TGTGCCAGCGGTCACTTCGGACTAGCGGGACACTTAGATACGCAGTATTTT
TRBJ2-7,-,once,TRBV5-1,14,CASSLELYQDEQYF,TGCGCCAGCAGCTTGGAACTCTACCAGGACGAGCAGTACTTC
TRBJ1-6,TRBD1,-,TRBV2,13,CASSGGQGGPLHF,TGTGCCAGCAGTGGCGGACAGGGAGGACCCCTCCACTTT
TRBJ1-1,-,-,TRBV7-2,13,CASSWGQTTEAFF,TGTGCCAGCAGCTGGGGACAAACCACTGAAGCTTTCTTT
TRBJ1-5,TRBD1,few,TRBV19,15,CASRGQGARNQPQHF,TGTGCCAGTAGGGGACAGGGGGCTCGCAATCAGCCCCAGCATTTT
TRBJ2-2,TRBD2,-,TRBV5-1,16,CASSRLAGEVTGELFF,TGCGCCAGCAGCAGACTAGCGGGGGAGGTCACCGGGGAGCTGTTTTTT
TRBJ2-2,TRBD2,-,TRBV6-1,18,CASSERLLAGGVTGELFF,TGTGCCAGCAGTGAAAGGCTCCTAGCGGGGGGGGTCACCGGGGAGCTGTTTTTT
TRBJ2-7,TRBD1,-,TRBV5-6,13,CASSLAVGGQGYF,TGTGCCAGCAGCTTGGCGGTTGGGGGACAGGGGTACTTC
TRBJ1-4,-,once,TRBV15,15,CATSRDRVAVGKLFF,TGTGCCACCAGCAGAGATCGGGTGGCGGTTGGAAAACTGTTTTTT
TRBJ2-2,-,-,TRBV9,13,CASSVVGIGELFF,TGTGCCAGCAGCGTAGTCGGGATCGGGGAGCTGTTTTTT
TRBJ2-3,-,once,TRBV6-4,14,CASSLDLNTDTQYF,TGTGCCAGCAGCCTAGACTTGAACACAGATACGCAGTATTTT
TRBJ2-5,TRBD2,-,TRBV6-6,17,CASSRLAGGPDRETQYF,TGTGCCAGCAGCCGACTAGCGGGAGGGCCGGATCGGGAGACCCAGTACTTC
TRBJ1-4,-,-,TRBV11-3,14,CASSLRSRGEKLFF,TGTGCCAGCAGCTTACGGTCCCGGGGTGAAAAACTGTTTTTT
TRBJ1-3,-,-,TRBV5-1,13,CASSPFSGNTIYF,TGCGCCAGCAGCCCGTTCTCTGGAAACACCATATATTTT
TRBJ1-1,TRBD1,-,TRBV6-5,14,CASSLQGENTEAFF,TGTGCCAGCAGTTTACAGGGGGAAAACACTGAAGCTTTCTTT